The 17 T cell receptor beta chains reported below all come from one sample, sequenced in a study of CD8 T cells in Susac syndrome (dated 2019 in TCRdb). The library came from the immunoSEQ multiplex PCR assay. RNA was extracted using the RNeasy kit, and roughly 0.5 to 1 ug of the RNA was reverse transcribed with random hexamers. TCRdb redid the processing of the public reads, applying fastp at Q25 and MiXCR, and retained in-frame beta chains. Merged by CDR3 protein, the rows form single entries marked with the most common genes and DNA. The sample contains about 210,000 distinct CDR3 sequences, roughly 94% of them found a single time. The ten largest clonotypes hold approximately 0.094% of the sample. The sequenced sample was CD4+ T cells from PBMCs. The source of these receptors is a human donor in good health.

The chain combines TRBV6-6 with TRBJ2-7; 8 bases are a match to TRBD1. CDR1 is MNHNY and CDR2 is SVGAGI in the germline V gene (reference sequence). This CDR3 comprises 15 residues. The V and J ends lost 2 bases and 0 bases, in that order; junction bases with no gene match: 3. The CDR3: CASSYPGQGSYEQYV. The CDR3 DNA reads TGTGCCAGCAGTTACCCAGGACAGGGCTCCTACGAGCAGTACGTC.

V and J are TRBV29-1 and TRBJ2-1; TRBD2 aligns across 8 bases. Germline CDR1 and CDR2: SQVTM and ANQGSEA. This CDR3 is built from 11 residues. J lost 5 bases, V lost 7 bases, and 1 base had no gene match. CDR3 bases: TGCAGCGGGGGACTAGACAATGAGCAGTTCTTC. It codes for CSGGLDNEQFF.

The V and J genes are TRBV6-6 and TRBJ2-3; D not resolved. The germline V gene encodes CDR1 MNHNY and CDR2 SVGAGI (reference sequence). V dropped 8 bases and J dropped 2 bases, with 14 bases sitting between them. This CDR3 contains 14 residues. In DNA, the CDR3 is TGTGCCAGCGGTCGCCGGTGGGACACAGATACGCAGTATTTT. Protein sequence: CASGRRWDTDTQYF.

The chain is built from TRBV19 and TRBJ2-2; no definite D call. In germline, CDR1 is LNHDA, CDR2 SQIVND (reference sequence). The CDR3 is made up of 11 amino acids. Trimming cost V 4 bases and J 6 bases, with 3 bases left between them. The CDR3 region has the DNA TGTGCCAGTAGTACTTCCGGGGAGCTGTTTTTT. This codes for CASSTSGELFF.

DNA for the CDR3: TGCAGTGCTAGTCCGATTAGCGGGAGGGCCTTCTTC. Amino acid sequence: CSASPISGRAFF. The chain employs TRBV20-1 and TRBJ2-1; 11 bases map to TRBD2. The CDR3 is made up of 12 amino acids. Germline V CDR1 and CDR2: DFQATT, SNEGSKA (reference sequence). Trimming cost V 3 bases and J 16 bases; bases outside gene matches: 8.

The V and J genes are TRBV3-1 and TRBJ2-7; the D gene is possibly TRBD1 (6 bases). This CDR3 is built from 14 residues. Trimming stripped 1 base from V and 0 bases from J, with 7 bases between. Per the germline V gene, CDR1 is LGHDT and CDR2 is YNNKEL (reference sequence). The CDR3, as DNA: TGTGCCAGCAGCCAAGGGACAGTCTCCTACGAGCAGTACTTC. Amino acid sequence: CASSQGTVSYEQYF.

This chain joins TRBV29-1 and TRBJ2-7; 7 bases agree with TRBD1. Germline V gene sequence: CDR1 SQVTM, CDR2 ANQGSEA. J was trimmed by 0 bases and V by 4 bases; bases with no gene match: 0. The CDR3 has 12 residues. CDR3: CSVGDSSYEQYV. The CDR3 region has the DNA TGCAGCGTTGGGGACAGCTCCTACGAGCAGTACGTC.

V and J are TRBV29-1 and TRBJ2-4; possibly TRBD1 for D (6 bases). V gave up 7 bases and J gave up 1 base, with 11 bases separating them. CDR3 length: 13 amino acids. Germline CDR1 SQVTM, CDR2 ANQGSEA. DNA for the CDR3: TGCAGCGCTTGGGGGCAGGCCAAAAACATTCAGTACTTC. The encoded protein is CSAWGQAKNIQYF.

Here the CDR3 reads CSATTDSLNTEAFF. As DNA, the CDR3 is TGCAGTGCAACCACCGACAGTTTGAACACTGAAGCTTTCTTT. The chain is built from TRBV20-1 and TRBJ1-1; tentatively, D is TRBD1 (5 bases). Trimming cost V 6 bases and J 0 bases, with 14 bases left between them. Germline V gene data show CDR1 as DFQATT and CDR2 as SNEGSKA (reference sequence). The length of the CDR3 is 14 residues.

The chain employs TRBV20-1 and TRBJ2-3, with D possibly matching TRBD2 (6 bases). CDR3 length: 13 amino acids. Germline V CDR1 and CDR2: DFQATT, SNEGSKA (reference sequence). As DNA, the CDR3 is TGCAGCGCGCCGCGGGGCCCCACAGATACGCAGTATTTT. Its translation: CSAPRGPTDTQYF.

This clonotype has only a few counts. Germline and junction disagree at one end, which may indicate a read error. V and J are TRBV5-1 and TRBJ2-2; no firm D call. The CDR3 spans 13 residues. Germline V gives CDR1 SGHRS, CDR2 YFSETQ. CDR3 DNA sequence: TGTGCCAGCAGCTTAGGTGACACCGGGGAGCTGTTTTTT. It translates to CASSLGDTGELFF.

This rearrangement joins TRBV5-1 to TRBJ2-5, with D possibly being TRBD2 (6 bases). Per germline, CDR1 SGHRS and CDR2 YFSETQ. V was cut by 2 bases and J by 1 base, with 9 bases left in between. The CDR3 sequence is 14 residues long. CDR3 nucleotide sequence: TGCGCCAGCAGCTTTGGCGGGGCCCAAGAGACCCAGTACTTC. The encoded protein is CASSFGGAQETQYF.

This chain connects TRBV30 to TRBJ1-5; D not resolved. V was clipped by 1 base and J by 2 bases, with 12 bases between them. The CDR3 consists of 15 residues. CDR1 and CDR2 from the germline V gene are GTSNPN and SVGIG (reference sequence). The CDR3 spells CAWSGRGWGNQPQHF. The CDR3 bases are TGTGCCTGGAGTGGTCGGGGTTGGGGCAATCAGCCCCAGCATTTT.

This chain connects TRBV4-1 to TRBJ2-1; D ambiguous. Looked up from germline, CDR1 is MGHRA and CDR2 is YSYEKL. The CDR3 length is 13 residues. Trimming left V 2 bases short and J 8 bases short, with 10 bases between. The CDR3 DNA reads TGCGCCAGCAGCCAACCCGGTAGGTATGAGCAGTTCTTC. Its translation is CASSQPGRYEQFF.

The chain uses TRBV4-1 and TRBJ2-7, with D uncertain. The length of the CDR3 is 13 residues. V was clipped by 1 base and J by 3 bases, with 7 bases between them. Germline CDR1 MGHRA, CDR2 YSYEKL. The CDR3 coding sequence is TGCGCCAGCAGCCAAGTCATCGGCTACGAGCAGTACTTC. Amino acids: CASSQVIGYEQYF.

The rearrangement links TRBV24-1 to TRBJ2-1; the D gene is possibly TRBD2 (5 bases). CDR1 is KGHDR, CDR2 SFDVKD, per germline. The CDR3 is 13 residues long. V lost 3 bases to trimming and J lost 6 bases, with 8 bases between them. The CDR3 protein is CATSDTSTNEQFF. The CDR3 coding sequence is TGTGCCACCAGTGATACTAGTACCAATGAGCAGTTCTTC.

The J gene is TRBJ2-7, the V gene TRBV30; D is possibly TRBD1 (5 bases). CDR3 size: 13 residues. Trimming shortened V by 3 bases and J by 1 base, and 10 bases separated the two germline ends. Germline V gives CDR1 GTSNPN, CDR2 SVGIG (reference sequence). CDR3 sequence (DNA): TGTGCCTGGAGACCCGACAGTTCCTACGAGCAGTACGTC. Protein product: CAWRPDSSYEQYV.